The T cell receptor beta chain under discussion was sequenced for a study of blood T cell repertoires in COVID-19. Study-wide background: COVID-19 samples from acute and convalescent phases originated in the United States, Italy and Spain. In each case, the material was cDNA or gDNA derived from T cells, B-cell-depleted T cells, or PBMCs.

This clone was detected only once. V was shortened by 4 bases and J by 8 bases, with 13 bases between the two germline ends. Germline CDR1 reads SGDLS; CDR2 reads YYNGEE. The CDR3 runs to 14 residues. TCRdb's table, derived via immunoSEQ multiplex PCR, lists solely in-frame clones and lacks some. This table has some 210,000 clones, about 94% appearing once. The TCR was taken from a man between 60 and 70 years old with COVID-19, enrolled during active disease. Material: peripheral blood. The gene calls are TRBV9 and TRBJ1-6; D remains ambiguous. This CDR3 is CASSLGLFDSPLHF. CDR3 nucleotide sequence: TGTGCCAGCAGCCTAGGACTTTTCGATTCACCCCTCCACTTT.